These 27 T cell receptor beta chains came from one sample sequenced in a study of Tregs in tolerant kidney transplant recipients. No antigens are known for them. Assay used: immunoSEQ multiplex PCR; TCRdb lists only in-frame clones, some missing. The table shows fewer than 45,000 clones, with less than 97% occurring only once. Sequenced material: Tregs from blood cultured with allogeneic cells. The receptors were sampled from a human donor in good health.

This clone was counted only a few times. The CDR3, as DNA: TGTGCCAGCAGCGGATCCCGGGGGGAGACCCAGTACTTC. Translation: CASSGSRGETQYF. The chain carries TRBV2 and TRBJ2-5; possible D gene TRBD2, 6 bases. Trimming pared 6 bases from V and 5 bases from J, leaving 13 bases between. The germline V gene encodes CDR1 SNHLY and CDR2 FYNNEI. The CDR3 spans 13 residues. The full variable domain, completed using reference TRBV2 and TRBJ2-5, is EPEVTQTPSHQVTQMGQEVILRCVPISNHLYFYWYRQILGQKVEFLVSFYNNEISEKSEIFDDQFSVERPDGSNFTLKIRSTKLEDSAMYFCASSGSRGETQYFGPGTRLLVL.

This chain links TRBV9 with TRBJ2-3, with 8 bases aligning to TRBD2. This CDR3 contains 17 residues. Germline assignment: CDR1 SGDLS and CDR2 YYNGEE. The J segment lost 2 bases and the V segment lost 4 bases, leaving 12 bases of the junction unmatched. The CDR3 region has the DNA TGTGCCAGCAGCTATCGGGGGGGCCGGTTCTTCACAGATACGCAGTATTTT. Protein product: CASSYRGGRFFTDTQYF.

The chain joins TRBV11-2 to TRBJ2-7; 11 bases line up with TRBD2. J gave up 6 bases and V 0 bases, and 13 bases lay outside the gene matches. Germline V gives CDR1 SGHAT, CDR2 FQNNGV. The CDR3 is 18 amino acids. CDR3 nucleotide sequence: TGTGCCAGCAGCTTAGATTGGCTAGCGGGAGGACCTAATTGCGAGCAGTACTTC. Its protein is CASSLDWLAGGPNCEQYF.

J is TRBJ2-2 and V is TRBV7-8; weak D call: TRBD1 (6 bases). V was clipped by 4 bases and J by 8 bases, with 17 bases between them. Germline loops: CDR1 SGHVS, CDR2 FQNEAQ. CDR3 length: 15 amino acids. In nucleotides, the CDR3 is TGTGCCAGCAGCTCCCCCAAGACAGGACCTGGGGAGCTGTTTTTT. It is translated as CASSSPKTGPGELFF. Looking up the rest from reference TRBV7-8 and TRBJ2-2 gives the full variable domain: GAGVSQSPRYKVAKRGQDVALRCDPISGHVSLFWYQQALGQGPEFLTYFQNEAQLDKSGLPSDRFFAERPEGSVSTLKIQRTQQEDSAVYLCASSSPKTGPGELFFGEGSRLTVL.

The V call is TRBV19, the J call TRBJ2-5; D may be TRBD2 (6 bases). The CDR3 is made up of 12 amino acids. Germline CDR1 is LNHDA and CDR2 is SQIVND (reference sequence). The V end lost 5 bases, the J end lost 8 bases, and 12 bases lay between the germline ends. As DNA, the CDR3 is TGTGCCAGTAGTGGGACTCCTCCAACCCAGTACTTC. Its protein is CASSGTPPTQYF. The full variable domain, with the rest looked up from reference TRBV19 and TRBJ2-5, is DGGITQSPKYLFRKEGQNVTLSCEQNLNHDAMYWYRQDPGQGLRLIYYSQIVNDFQKGDIAEGYSVSREKKESFPLTVTSAQKNPTAFYLCASSGTPPTQYFGPGTRLLVL.

This chain joins TRBV7-8 and TRBJ2-3; 7 positions match TRBD1. J lost 2 bases, V lost 3 bases, and 8 bases had no gene match. The CDR3 is 16 residues long. Per the germline V gene, CDR1 is SGHVS and CDR2 is FQNEAQ. The CDR3 DNA is TGTGCCAGCAGCTTTACGACAGGGTCGATCACAGATACGCAGTATTTT. This translates into CASSFTTGSITDTQYF.

The chain carries TRBV2 and TRBJ1-2; D perhaps matches TRBD1 (5 bases). Germline V gene sequence: CDR1 SNHLY, CDR2 FYNNEI. Trimming pared 7 bases from V and 4 bases from J, leaving 10 bases between. The length of the CDR3 is 12 residues. The CDR3 is CASTSDIYGYTF. In DNA, the CDR3 is TGTGCCAGCACCTCGGACATCTATGGCTACACCTTC.

The J gene is TRBJ2-7, the V gene TRBV5-4; 10 bases align to TRBD2. Unmatched junction bases numbered 7, after V lost 5 bases and J lost 2 bases. Per the germline V gene, CDR1 is SGHNT and CDR2 is YYREEE (reference sequence). CDR3 length: 15 residues. The CDR3: CASSHGLAATYEQYF. The CDR3 DNA reads TGTGCCAGCAGTCACGGACTAGCGGCTACCTACGAGCAGTACTTC. The full variable domain, in which reference TRBV5-4 and TRBJ2-7 provide the parts outside the CDR3, is ETGVTQSPTHLIKTRGQQVTLRCSSQSGHNTVSWYQQALGQGPQFIFQYYREEENGRGNFPPRFSGLQFPNYSSELNVNALELDDSALYLCASSHGLAATYEQYFGPGTRLTVT.

This clone was recorded once. The chain is built from TRBV19 and TRBJ1-4; possibly TRBD1 for D (6 bases). CDR3 length: 13 residues. CDR1 LNHDA and CDR2 SQIVND come from the germline V gene (reference sequence). The ends were cut back, 8 bases at V and 2 bases at J, with 9 bases in the middle. The CDR3 reads CASGQLTNEKLFF. Here the CDR3 DNA reads TGTGCCAGTGGACAGCTTACTAATGAAAAACTGTTTTTT.

The rearrangement uses TRBV5-1 and TRBJ1-1, with no clear D. Per the germline V gene, CDR1 is SGHRS and CDR2 is YFSETQ. CDR3 length: 11 residues. Trimming left V 5 bases short and J 1 base short, with 3 bases between. The CDR3 DNA sequence: TGCGCCAGCAGAAGGAACACTGAAGCTTTCTTT. The encoded protein is CASRRNTEAFF.

The chain links TRBV5-5 to TRBJ2-7, with 8 bases matching TRBD1. V dropped 6 bases and J dropped 1; count of bases not matched to a gene: 3. Germline values: CDR1 SGHKS, CDR2 YYEKEE (reference sequence). The CDR3 is 13 residues long. This CDR3 is CASKTGVSYEQYF. CDR3 in DNA: TGTGCCAGCAAGACAGGGGTTTCCTACGAGCAGTACTTC.

V usage is TRBV16 and J usage is TRBJ1-5; possible D gene TRBD1, 6 bases. V was cut by 3 bases and J by 6 bases, with 18 bases left in between. Germline CDR1 and CDR2: KGHSY and FQNENV. The CDR3 extends over 16 amino acids. This chain's CDR3 is CASSHSLGGGGQPQHF. In DNA, the CDR3 is TGTGCCAGCAGCCATAGTCTTGGGGGAGGGGGTCAGCCCCAGCATTTT.

This clone occurred once. The chain recombines TRBV7-9 with TRBJ2-1; D perhaps matches TRBD1 (5 bases). Germline V gives CDR1 SEHNR, CDR2 FQNEAQ (reference sequence). Trimming shortened V by 6 bases and J by 2 bases, and 11 bases separated the two germline ends. The CDR3 is 14 amino acids. The CDR3 coding sequence is TGTGCCAGCAGTTCTTGGGGCCCCTACAATGAGCAGTTCTTC. The encoded protein is CASSSWGPYNEQFF.

V gene TRBV6-1 combines with J gene TRBJ1-5, with D unresolved. V was clipped by 6 bases and J by 4 bases, with 7 bases between them. CDR1 is MNHNS and CDR2 is SASEGT in the germline V gene. The CDR3 contains 12 residues. CDR3 DNA sequence: TGTGCCAGCAGAAGCCCTAATCAGCCCCAGCATTTT. The encoded protein is CASRSPNQPQHF.

CDR3 sequence reads: CASSQWTGAGEQYF. CDR3 DNA: TGCGCCAGCAGCCAATGGACAGGGGCGGGGGAGCAGTACTTC. The chain is built from TRBV5-1 and TRBJ2-7; 9 positions agree with TRBD1. The CDR3 is 14 residues long. Germline CDR1 and CDR2: SGHRS and YFSETQ. Trimming took 4 bases from V and 7 from J; bases not matched to a gene: 9. The complete variable domain, with remaining parts taken from reference TRBV5-1 and TRBJ2-7, reads KAGVTQTPRYLIKTRGQQVTLSCSPISGHRSVSWYQQTPGQGLQFLFEYFSETQRNKGNFPGRFSGRQFSNSRSEMNVSTLELGDSALYLCASSQWTGAGEQYFGPGTRLTVT.

V gene TRBV6-4 combines with J gene TRBJ2-3, with 11 bases that match TRBD2. J was trimmed by 4 bases and V by 0 bases; bases with no gene match: 3. Looked up from germline, CDR1 is MRHNA and CDR2 is SNTAGT. This CDR3 has 16 amino acids. CDR3 nucleotide sequence: TGTGCCAGCAGTGACTCGTATAGCGGGAGGGCAGATACGCAGTATTTT. Translation: CASSDSYSGRADTQYF.

V and J are TRBV19 and TRBJ1-2; tentatively, D is TRBD1 (6 bases). V shed 6 bases and J shed 4 bases, with 12 bases lying between them. Germline V gives CDR1 LNHDA, CDR2 SQIVND (reference sequence). The CDR3 has 13 residues. The CDR3, as DNA: TGTGCCAGTAGCTCAGGGGAGCGCTATGGCTACACCTTC. It translates to CASSSGERYGYTF.

The genes are TRBV7-6 and TRBJ2-2; D might be TRBD2 (5 bases). CDR3 size: 16 residues. The V gene's germline CDR1 is SGHVS and CDR2 FNYEAQ. V was trimmed by 5 bases and J by 7 bases, leaving 20 bases between them. CDR3 residues: CASSALNRAADGELFF. CDR3 sequence (DNA): TGTGCCAGCAGCGCTCTTAACCGAGCGGCCGACGGGGAGCTGTTTTTT.

This clone came up once. The gene calls are TRBV21-1 and TRBJ2-1; the table's D call TRBD2 went unverified against the DNA. TRBV21-1 is listed as a pseudogene. The CDR3 is 13 amino acids. The CDR3 sequence: CASSKEGIGIQFF. The CDR3 DNA follows: TGTGCCAGCAGCAAAGAAGGCATCGGGATACAGTTCTTC.

The J gene is TRBJ1-2, the V gene TRBV5-4, with D unclear. The ends were cut back, 0 bases at V and 5 bases at J, with 8 bases in the middle. The CDR3 consists of 13 residues. The germline V gene encodes CDR1 SGHNT and CDR2 YYREEE (reference sequence). The CDR3 here is CASSLGGLYGYTF. The CDR3 DNA is TGTGCCAGCAGCTTGGGCGGATTATATGGCTACACCTTC.

CDR3 region: CASSRLAGGSYEQYF. The CDR3 nucleotides are TGTGCCAGCAGCCGACTAGCGGGGGGTTCCTACGAGCAGTACTTC. The V and J genes are TRBV7-9 and TRBJ2-7, with 13 bases aligning to TRBD2. CDR3 length equals 15 residues. V was clipped by 5 bases and J by 1 base; unmatched bases: 2. The germline V gene has CDR1 SEHNR and CDR2 FQNEAQ (reference sequence).

This rearrangement joins TRBV6-6 to TRBJ2-7, with TRBD1 matching over 7 bases. J lost 3 bases, V lost 7 bases, and 6 bases had no gene match. In germline, CDR1 is MNHNY, CDR2 SVGAGI (reference sequence). This CDR3 region has 13 residues. The CDR3 here is CASKQGNGYEQYF. The CDR3, as DNA: TGTGCCAGCAAACAGGGGAACGGCTACGAGCAGTACTTC.

The chain recombines TRBV18 with TRBJ1-2, with TRBD1 as a possible D gene (5 bases). The germline V gene has CDR1 KGHSH and CDR2 LQKENI. CDR3 length equals 15 residues. V was trimmed by 5 bases and J by 4 bases, leaving 17 bases between them. The chain's CDR3 is CASSYADSPIYGYTF. The CDR3 DNA is TGTGCCAGCTCATACGCCGACAGTCCGATCTATGGCTACACCTTC.

The rearrangement joins TRBV5-1 to TRBJ2-3, with a tentative D call TRBD2 (5 bases). Germline V lookup: CDR1 SGHRS, CDR2 YFSETQ. V was cut by 3 bases and J by 2 bases, with 13 bases left in between. The CDR3 has 15 amino acids. The CDR3 DNA is TGCGCCAGCAGCTCAGCGGCTACATACACAGATACGCAGTATTTT. Translating gives CASSSAATYTDTQYF.

This chain connects TRBV5-1 to TRBJ1-2, with D tentatively TRBD1 (5 bases). Between the trimmed V and J ends, which lost 4 bases and 5 bases, there was a span of 15 bases. The CDR3 runs 14 residues. From germline, CDR1 is SGHRS and CDR2 YFSETQ. CDR3 loop: CASSLTGGGYGYTF. The CDR3 DNA reads as TGCGCCAGCAGCCTAACTGGGGGTGGGTATGGCTACACCTTC.

This chain joins TRBV5-1 and TRBJ1-6; 7 nucleotides agree with TRBD1. J lost 7 bases, V lost 4 bases, and 2 bases had no gene match. The germline V gene encodes CDR1 SGHRS and CDR2 YFSETQ. The CDR3 runs 13 residues. Here the CDR3 reads CASSEGQNSPLHF. CDR3 DNA: TGCGCCAGCAGCGAGGGACAGAATTCACCCCTCCACTTT.

The chain recombines TRBV5-4 with TRBJ2-1, with a weak D call TRBD2 (5 bases). This CDR3 comprises 15 residues. Germline CDR1 SGHNT, CDR2 YYREEE (reference sequence). V was shortened by 4 bases and J by 9 bases, with 20 bases between the two germline ends. CDR3 sequence reads: CASSPVNVFAGEQFF. The DNA of the CDR3 is TGTGCCAGCAGCCCCGTGAATGTTTTTGCGGGTGAGCAGTTCTTC.